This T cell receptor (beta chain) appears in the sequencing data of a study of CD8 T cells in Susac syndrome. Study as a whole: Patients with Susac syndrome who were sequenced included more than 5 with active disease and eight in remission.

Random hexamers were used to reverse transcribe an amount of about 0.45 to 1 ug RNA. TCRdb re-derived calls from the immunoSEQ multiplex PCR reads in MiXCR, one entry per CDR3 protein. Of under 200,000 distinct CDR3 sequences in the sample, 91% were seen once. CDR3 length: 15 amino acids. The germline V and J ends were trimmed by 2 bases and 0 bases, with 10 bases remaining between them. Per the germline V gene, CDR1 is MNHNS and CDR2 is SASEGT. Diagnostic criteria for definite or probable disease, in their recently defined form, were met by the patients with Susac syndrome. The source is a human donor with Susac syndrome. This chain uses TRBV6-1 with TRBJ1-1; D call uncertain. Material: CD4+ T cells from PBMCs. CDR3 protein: CASSEIFRLNTEAFF. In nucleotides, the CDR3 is TGTGCCAGCAGTGAAATATTTAGGCTGAACACTGAAGCTTTCTTT.